This TCR beta chain appears in the sequencing data of a study of blood T cells in healthy people across ages. Alongside a J-beta primer mix, a sample-barcoded 5' primer served in a second PCR lasting roughly 7 to 11 cycles. TCRdb redid the calling of the 5' RACE reads with MiXCR, one entry per CDR3 protein. This sample has 980,000 or so distinct CDR3 sequences, with around 49% found just once. V was cut by 0 bases and J by 2 bases, with 9 bases left in between. The CDR3 is made up of 14 amino acids. In germline, CDR1 is SGDLS, CDR2 YYNGEE. Study-wide results and limits: Naive CD4+ cell counts and diversity both ran higher in long-lived than in aged donors. Across the age range, TCR beta diversity per million T cells fell in a roughly linear way.

There were at least 5 micrograms of total RNA extracted from every sample. Notes on this clonotype: The target antigen is unknown.

This chain uses TRBV9 with TRBJ2-7; D gene uncertain. The TCR sequence derives from a man between 25 and 39 years old in good health. What was sequenced was blood. The CDR3 loop reads CASSVGRTAYEQYF. In nucleotides, the CDR3 is TGTGCCAGCAGCGTAGGCCGTACTGCCTACGAGCAGTACTTC.